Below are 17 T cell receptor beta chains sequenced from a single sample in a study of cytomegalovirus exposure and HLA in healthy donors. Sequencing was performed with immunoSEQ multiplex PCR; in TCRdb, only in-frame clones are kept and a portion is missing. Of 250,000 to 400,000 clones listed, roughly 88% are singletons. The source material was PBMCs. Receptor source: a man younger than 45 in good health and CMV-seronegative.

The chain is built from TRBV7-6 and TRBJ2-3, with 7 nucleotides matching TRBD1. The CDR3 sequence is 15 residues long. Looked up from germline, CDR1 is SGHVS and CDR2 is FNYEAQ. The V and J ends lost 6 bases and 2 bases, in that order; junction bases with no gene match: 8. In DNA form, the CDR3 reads TGTGCCAGCAGTCCCTGGAAGGGGGCCACAGATACGCAGTATTTT. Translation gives CASSPWKGATDTQYF.

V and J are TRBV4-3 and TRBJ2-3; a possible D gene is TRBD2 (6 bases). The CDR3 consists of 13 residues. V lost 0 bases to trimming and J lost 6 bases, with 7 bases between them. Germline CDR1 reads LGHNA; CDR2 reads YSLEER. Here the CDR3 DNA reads TGCGCCAGCAGCCAAGATGGGGGGGATACGCAGTATTTT. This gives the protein CASSQDGGDTQYF.

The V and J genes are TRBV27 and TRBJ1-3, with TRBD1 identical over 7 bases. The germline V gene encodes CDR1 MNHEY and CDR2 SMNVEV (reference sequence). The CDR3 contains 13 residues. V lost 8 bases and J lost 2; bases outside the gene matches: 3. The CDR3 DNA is TGTGCCAGCGGCACAGGGGCTGGAAACACCATATATTTT. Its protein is CASGTGAGNTIYF.

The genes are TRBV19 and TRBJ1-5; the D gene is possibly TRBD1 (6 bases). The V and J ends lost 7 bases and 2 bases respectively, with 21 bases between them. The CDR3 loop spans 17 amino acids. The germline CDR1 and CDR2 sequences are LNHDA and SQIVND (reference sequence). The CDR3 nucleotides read TGTGCCAGTAAAACAGGGCTCGGGGGGAACGGCAATCAGCCCCAGCATTTT. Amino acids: CASKTGLGGNGNQPQHF.

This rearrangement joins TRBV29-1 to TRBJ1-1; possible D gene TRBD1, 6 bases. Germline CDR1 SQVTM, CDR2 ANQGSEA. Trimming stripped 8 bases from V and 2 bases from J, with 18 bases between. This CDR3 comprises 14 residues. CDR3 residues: CSISRGGSNTEAFF. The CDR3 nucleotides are TGCAGCATCTCAAGGGGGGGATCAAACACTGAAGCTTTCTTT.

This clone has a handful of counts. This CDR3 reads CASRWQGNSPLHF. DNA of the CDR3: TGTGCCAGTAGGTGGCAGGGAAATTCACCCCTCCACTTT. This chain connects TRBV19 to TRBJ1-6, with D maybe TRBD1 (5 bases). Germline V gene sequence: CDR1 LNHDA, CDR2 SQIVND (reference sequence). V was trimmed by 6 bases and J by 7 bases, leaving 10 bases between them. The CDR3 covers 13 residues.

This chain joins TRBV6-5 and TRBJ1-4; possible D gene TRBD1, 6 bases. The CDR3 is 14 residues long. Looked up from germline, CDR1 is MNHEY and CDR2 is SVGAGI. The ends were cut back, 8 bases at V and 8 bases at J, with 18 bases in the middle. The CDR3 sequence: CASSRSGVGEKLFF. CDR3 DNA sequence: TGTGCCAGCTCACGGTCAGGGGTTGGGGAAAAACTGTTTTTT.

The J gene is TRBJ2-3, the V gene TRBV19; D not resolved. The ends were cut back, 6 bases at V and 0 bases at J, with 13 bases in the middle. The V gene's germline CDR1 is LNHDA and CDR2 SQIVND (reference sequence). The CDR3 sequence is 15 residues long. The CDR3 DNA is TGTGCCAGTAGCCCAAACACGTTCAGCACAGATACGCAGTATTTT. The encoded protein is CASSPNTFSTDTQYF.

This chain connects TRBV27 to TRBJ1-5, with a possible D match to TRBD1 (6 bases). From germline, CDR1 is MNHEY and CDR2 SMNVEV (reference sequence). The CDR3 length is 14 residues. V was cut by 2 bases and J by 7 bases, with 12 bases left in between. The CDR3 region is CASSLSTGSQPQHF. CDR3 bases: TGTGCCAGCAGTTTAAGTACAGGGAGCCAGCCCCAGCATTTT.

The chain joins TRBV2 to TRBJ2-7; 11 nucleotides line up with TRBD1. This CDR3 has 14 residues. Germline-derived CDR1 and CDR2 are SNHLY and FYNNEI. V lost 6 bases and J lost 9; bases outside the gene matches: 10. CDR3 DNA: TGTGCCAGCAGAAATAACTGGGGGACAGGGGGGCAGTACTTC. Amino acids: CASRNNWGTGGQYF.

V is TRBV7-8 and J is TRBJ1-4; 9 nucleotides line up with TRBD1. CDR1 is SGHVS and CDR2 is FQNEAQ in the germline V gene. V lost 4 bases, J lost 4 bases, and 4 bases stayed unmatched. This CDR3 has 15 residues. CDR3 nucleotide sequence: TGTGCCAGCAGCTCGACAGGGGGTTATAATGAAAAACTGTTTTTT. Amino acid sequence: CASSSTGGYNEKLFF.

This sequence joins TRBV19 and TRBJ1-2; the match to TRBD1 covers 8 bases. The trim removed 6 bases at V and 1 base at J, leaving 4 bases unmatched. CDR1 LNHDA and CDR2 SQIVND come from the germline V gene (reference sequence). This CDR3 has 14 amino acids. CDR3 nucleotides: TGTGCCAGTAGGACAGGGGCAAGTAACTATGGCTACACCTTC. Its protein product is CASRTGASNYGYTF. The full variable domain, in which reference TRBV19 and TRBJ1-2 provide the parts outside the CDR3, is DGGITQSPKYLFRKEGQNVTLSCEQNLNHDAMYWYRQDPGQGLRLIYYSQIVNDFQKGDIAEGYSVSREKKESFPLTVTSAQKNPTAFYLCASRTGASNYGYTFGSGTRLTVV.

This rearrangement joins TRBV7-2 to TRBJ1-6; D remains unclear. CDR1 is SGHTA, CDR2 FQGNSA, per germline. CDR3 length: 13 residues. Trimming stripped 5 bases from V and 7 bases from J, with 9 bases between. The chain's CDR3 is CASSEPWNSPLHF. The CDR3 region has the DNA TGTGCCAGCAGCGAGCCTTGGAATTCACCCCTCCACTTT.

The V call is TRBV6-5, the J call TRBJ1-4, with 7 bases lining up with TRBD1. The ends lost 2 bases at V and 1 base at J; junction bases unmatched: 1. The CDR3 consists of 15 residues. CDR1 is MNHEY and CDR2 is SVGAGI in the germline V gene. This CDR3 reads CASSYAGGTNEKLFF. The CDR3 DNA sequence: TGTGCCAGCAGTTACGCAGGGGGAACTAATGAAAAACTGTTTTTT.

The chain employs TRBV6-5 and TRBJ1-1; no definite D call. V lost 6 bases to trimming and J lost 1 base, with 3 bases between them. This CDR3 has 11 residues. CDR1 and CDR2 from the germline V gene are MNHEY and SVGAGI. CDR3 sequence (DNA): TGTGCCAGCAGCGGGAACACTGAAGCTTTCTTT. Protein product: CASSGNTEAFF.

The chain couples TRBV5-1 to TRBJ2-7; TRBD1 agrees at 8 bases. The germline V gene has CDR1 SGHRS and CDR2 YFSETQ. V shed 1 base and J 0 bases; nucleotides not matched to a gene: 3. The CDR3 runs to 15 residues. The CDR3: CASSLMGQASYEQYF. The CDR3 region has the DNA TGCGCCAGCAGCTTGATGGGACAGGCCTCCTACGAGCAGTACTTC.

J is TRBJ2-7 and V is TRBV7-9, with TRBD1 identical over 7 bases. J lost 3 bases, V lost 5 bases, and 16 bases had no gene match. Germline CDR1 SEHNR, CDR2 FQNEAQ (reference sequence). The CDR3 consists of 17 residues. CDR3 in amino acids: CASSQPQGVGISYEQYF. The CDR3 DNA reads TGTGCCAGCAGCCAACCTCAGGGGGTCGGTATAAGCTACGAGCAGTACTTC.